The T cell receptor (beta chain) described here comes from a study of T-cell memory formation after mild COVID-19. A remark on this clonotype: Its antigen is not identified.

The CDR3 runs 16 residues. V was cut by 0 bases and J by 0 bases, with 10 bases left in between. Germline V gene data show CDR1 as KGHDR and CDR2 as SFDVKD. From 5'RACE with constant-segment primers came TCR alpha and TCR beta cDNA libraries that carried sample barcodes and UMIs. TCRdb fed the 5' RACE reads into MiXCR, producing one record per CDR3 protein. Among around 450,000 distinct CDR3 sequences listed, 24% were seen once. Study results and caveats: Clonal second-wave expansions that peaked on day 37 had unconfirmed SARS-CoV-2 specificity.

The V call is TRBV24-1, the J call TRBJ2-5, with D hard to call. Material: PBMCs or a T cell subset sorted from them (not recorded which). This sequence was found in an adult woman who had mild COVID-19 (a few samples of this study predate the infection). Cell type and time point are not known. The CDR3 DNA follows: TGTGCCACCAGTGATTTGGGGTCGGTAGACCAAGAGACCCAGTACTTC. Translation gives CATSDLGSVDQETQYF.